This T cell receptor (beta chain) is from a study of siplizumab effects on memory and regulatory T cells. Of note for this clone: The antigen remains undetermined.

Whole-study findings and limits: Just a small share of alloreactive clones was traced back to unstimulated subsets. Naive T cells appeared more varied than memory cells and looked like key alloresponse contributors.

CDR3 size: 17 residues. The V segment lost 1 base and the J segment 1 base; nucleotides outside the gene matches: 6. CDR1 is KGHSH, CDR2 LQKENI, per germline. Assay used: immunoSEQ multiplex PCR; TCRdb lists only in-frame clones, some missing. The repertoire holds about 120,000 clones, with about 93% as singletons. The sample comprised non-Treg CD4+ T cells sorted from blood. This chain links TRBV18 with TRBJ2-4; TRBD1 aligns across 8 bases. This sequence was found in a human donor in good health. The CDR3 DNA reads as TGTGCCAGCTCACCACGGCAGGGGGCTGATGCCAAAAACATTCAGTACTTC. It yields the protein CASSPRQGADAKNIQYF.